One sample yielded the 14 T cell receptor beta chains listed below, sequenced in a study of blood T cell repertoires in COVID-19. The assay was immunoSEQ multiplex PCR, and TCRdb's table has in-frame clones only and misses some. The data contain under 350,000 clones, approximately 85% of them seen just once; the ten biggest clones take up around 6.9%. The sample comprised peripheral blood. The receptors were sampled from a human donor in a cohort sampled during active COVID-19.

The V gene is TRBV18, the J gene TRBJ2-7, with a possible D match to TRBD1 (6 bases). Germline-derived CDR1 and CDR2 are KGHSH and LQKENI. The CDR3 loop spans 13 amino acids. With 3 bases removed from V and 5 bases from J, the gap between germline ends came to 11 bases. CDR3 coding DNA: TGTGCCAGCTCACCGGGAGCAGGGGACGAGCAGTACTTC. Residues: CASSPGAGDEQYF.

The chain uses TRBV7-3 and TRBJ2-1, with a tentative D call TRBD2 (6 bases). The CDR3 consists of 15 residues. The germline V gene has CDR1 SGHTA and CDR2 FQGTGA. Trimming took off 1 base at V and 1 base at J, with 8 bases between the two ends. The CDR3 is CASSLIGTSYNEQFF. The CDR3 DNA sequence: TGTGCCAGCAGCTTAATTGGGACTTCCTACAATGAGCAGTTCTTC.

The gene calls are TRBV25-1 and TRBJ2-2; D not certain. Per germline, CDR1 MGHDK and CDR2 SYGVNS. Trimming pared 1 base from V and 0 bases from J, leaving 9 bases between. The CDR3 runs 16 residues. The chain's CDR3 is CASSELGQTNTGELFF. The CDR3 DNA reads as TGTGCCAGCAGTGAATTGGGCCAGACGAACACCGGGGAGCTGTTTTTT.

The rearrangement joins TRBV10-2 to TRBJ1-1, with a possible D match to TRBD1 (5 bases). V lost 3 bases to trimming and J lost 0 bases, with 11 bases between them. The CDR3 is made up of 15 amino acids. Germline V lookup: CDR1 WSHSY, CDR2 SAAADI. CDR3 sequence (DNA): TGCGCCAGCAGTGATATTCCAGGGATGAACACTGAAGCTTTCTTT. Its translation is CASSDIPGMNTEAFF.

The chain joins TRBV5-1 to TRBJ1-1, with D maybe TRBD1 (5 bases). Germline V gene sequence: CDR1 SGHRS, CDR2 YFSETQ. This CDR3 region has 14 residues. Trimming cost V 2 bases and J 2 bases, with 10 bases left between them. The CDR3 sequence is CASSFKGANTEAFF. The CDR3 coding sequence is TGCGCCAGCAGCTTTAAAGGGGCAAACACTGAAGCTTTCTTT.

The rearrangement links TRBV12-5 to TRBJ1-3; TRBD1 is a possible D gene (6 bases). This CDR3 is built from 15 residues. Trimming pared 6 bases from V and 3 bases from J, leaving 15 bases between. CDR1 is LGHNT and CDR2 is FRNRAP in the germline V gene. CDR3: CASGEWGQGGNTIYF. CDR3 in DNA: TGTGCTAGTGGGGAATGGGGGCAAGGTGGAAACACCATATATTTT.

The V gene is TRBV6-5, the J gene TRBJ1-1, with 7 bases matching TRBD1. Losses at the gene ends were 6 bases for V and 8 bases for J; bases not matched to a gene: 6. Looked up from germline, CDR1 is MNHEY and CDR2 is SVGAGI. CDR3 length: 12 residues. As DNA, the CDR3 is TGTGCCAGCAGCCCAGACAGGGACGAAGCTTTCTTT. This sequence encodes CASSPDRDEAFF.

The gene calls are TRBV7-2 and TRBJ2-7; D might be TRBD1 (5 bases). Per the germline V gene, CDR1 is SGHTA and CDR2 is FQGNSA. This CDR3 region has 13 residues. V dropped 5 bases and J dropped 3 bases, with 11 bases sitting between them. In nucleotides, the CDR3 is TGTGCCAGCAGCCTGACAGAAAACTACGAGCAGTACTTC. As protein: CASSLTENYEQYF.

V gene TRBV2 combines with J gene TRBJ1-1, with D possibly being TRBD1 (6 bases). From germline, CDR1 is SNHLY and CDR2 FYNNEI. V lost 6 bases to trimming and J lost 1 base, with 15 bases between them. The CDR3 consists of 15 residues. The CDR3: CASSLTGQRNTEAFF. The CDR3 DNA reads TGTGCCAGCAGCCTAACCGGACAGAGGAACACTGAAGCTTTCTTT.

The table lists this clone with a count of one. The CDR3 region is CASSEVGGGELFF. CDR3 nucleotide sequence: TGTGCCAGCAGTGAAGTAGGCGGCGGGGAGCTGTTTTTT. V gene TRBV6-1 combines with J gene TRBJ2-2, with no clear D. V was clipped by 1 base and J by 7 bases, with 7 bases between them. This CDR3 contains 13 residues. Germline V lookup: CDR1 MNHNS, CDR2 SASEGT.

The chain uses TRBV4-1 and TRBJ1-5; no firm D call. Germline CDR1 and CDR2: MGHRA and YSYEKL. V lost 2 bases and J lost 0, with 8 bases in between. The CDR3 totals 15 residues. In DNA form, the CDR3 reads TGCGCCAGCAGCCAACCTATCTTTAGCAATCAGCCCCAGCATTTT. This translates into CASSQPIFSNQPQHF.

The chain employs TRBV5-1 and TRBJ1-2, with D possibly being TRBD1 (5 bases). V was clipped by 0 bases and J by 7 bases, with 10 bases between them. CDR3 length equals 13 residues. The germline gives CDR1 SGHRS, CDR2 YFSETQ. For the CDR3, the DNA is TGCGCCAGCAGCTTGGAGGGGATTGGTGGCTACACCTTC. Protein: CASSLEGIGGYTF.

The chain joins TRBV15 to TRBJ2-5, with 9 bases fitting TRBD1. From germline, CDR1 is LNHNV and CDR2 YYDKDF (reference sequence). V lost 5 bases, J lost 7 bases, and 11 bases stayed unmatched. The CDR3 spans 15 residues. The DNA of the CDR3 is TGTGCCACCAGCGCCCGTACAGGGGGCGGACGGACCCAGTACTTC. It encodes CATSARTGGGRTQYF.

With respect to this clone: The germline gene is not matched at one end of the junction; a read error may be the cause. V is TRBV24-1 and J is TRBJ1-2; 8 bases align to TRBD1. This CDR3 contains 14 residues. Germline V CDR1 and CDR2: KGHDR, SFDVKD. CDR3 sequence (DNA): TGTGCCACCGGTGACCGGGACAGGAGCGTTGGCTACACCTTC. Translating gives CATGDRDRSVGYTF.